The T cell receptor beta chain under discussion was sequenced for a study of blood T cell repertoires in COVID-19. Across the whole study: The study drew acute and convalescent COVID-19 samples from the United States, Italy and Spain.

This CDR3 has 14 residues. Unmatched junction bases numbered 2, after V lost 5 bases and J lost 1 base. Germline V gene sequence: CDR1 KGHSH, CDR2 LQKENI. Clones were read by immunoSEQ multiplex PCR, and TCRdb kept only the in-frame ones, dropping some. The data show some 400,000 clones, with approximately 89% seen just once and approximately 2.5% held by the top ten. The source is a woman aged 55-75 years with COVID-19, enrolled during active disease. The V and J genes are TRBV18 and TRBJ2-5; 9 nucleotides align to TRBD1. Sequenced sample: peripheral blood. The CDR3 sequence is CASSGQGTQETQYF. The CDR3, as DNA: TGTGCCAGCTCAGGACAGGGGACCCAAGAGACCCAGTACTTC. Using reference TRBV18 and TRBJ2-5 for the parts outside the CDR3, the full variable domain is NAGVMQNPRHLVRRRGQEARLRCSPMKGHSHVYWYRQLPEEGLKFMVYLQKENIIDESGMPKERFSAEFPKEGPSILRIQQVVRGDSAAYFCASSGQGTQETQYFGPGTRLLVL.